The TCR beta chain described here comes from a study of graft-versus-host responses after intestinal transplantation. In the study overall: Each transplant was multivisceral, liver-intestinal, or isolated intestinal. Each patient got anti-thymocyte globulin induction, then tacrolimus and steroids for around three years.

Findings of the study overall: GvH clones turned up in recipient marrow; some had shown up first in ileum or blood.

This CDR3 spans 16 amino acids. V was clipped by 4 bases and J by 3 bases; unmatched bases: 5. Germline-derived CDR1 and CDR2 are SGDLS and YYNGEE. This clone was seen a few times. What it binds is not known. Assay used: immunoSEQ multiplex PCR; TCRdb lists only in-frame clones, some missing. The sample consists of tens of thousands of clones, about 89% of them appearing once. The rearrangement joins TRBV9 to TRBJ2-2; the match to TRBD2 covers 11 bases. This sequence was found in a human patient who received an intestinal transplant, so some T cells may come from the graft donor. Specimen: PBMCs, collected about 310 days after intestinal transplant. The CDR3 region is CASSLGLAVHTGELFF. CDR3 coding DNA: TGTGCCAGCAGCTTGGGACTAGCGGTCCACACCGGGGAGCTGTTTTTT.